These T cell receptor beta chains were read from a single sample in a study of blood T cell repertoires in COVID-19. Data came from immunoSEQ multiplex PCR; TCRdb stores just in-frame clones and leaves some out. The sample records over 350,000 clones, 75% to 90% being singletons. The sample taken for sequencing was peripheral blood. These receptors originate from a young woman with acute or convalescent COVID-19. Both conserved end residues are part of each CDR3. A D gene is named only where the DNA matches it firmly. Clone size is shown for a subset of rows, as once, few, many or a class of expanded clone.

J gene | clone size | V gene | D gene | CDR3 DNA | CDR3 protein
TRBJ1-5 | - | TRBV4-1 | TRBD1 | TGCGCCAGCAGCCAAGCTCTCGGACAGGGGGCCTGGGGTCAGCCCCAGCATTTT | CASSQALGQGAWGQPQHF
TRBJ2-7 | - | TRBV7-3 | - | TGTGCCAGCAGCTTAAATCCGGGATACGAGCAGTACTTC | CASSLNPGYEQYF
TRBJ2-7 | once | TRBV27 | - | TGTGCCAGCAGTCCTAGTCCCGCCCTAGACTACGAGCAGTACTTC | CASSPSPALDYEQYF
TRBJ2-5 | - | TRBV2 | TRBD2 | TGTGCCACCCCCCCTCCTAGCGGACCCCGGGGGACCCAGTACTTC | CATPPPSGPRGTQYF
TRBJ1-6 | - | TRBV28 | TRBD1 | TGTGCCAGCAGTCTCGGCGACAGGGGCTATAATTCACCCCTCCACTTT | CASSLGDRGYNSPLHF
TRBJ2-1 | - | TRBV2 | - | TGTGCCAGCAGTGTTTGGCGGGCCAATGAGCAGTTCTTC | CASSVWRANEQFF
TRBJ1-2 | - | TRBV9 | - | TGTGCCAGCAGCGTTCAAGAGAGGTCGGGGGGGTATGGCTACACCTTC | CASSVQERSGGYGYTF
TRBJ2-1 | - | TRBV18 | - | TGTGCCAGCTCACCACAGGGGGTCTACAATGAGCAGTTCTTC | CASSPQGVYNEQFF
TRBJ1-5 | - | TRBV19 | TRBD1 | TGTGCCAGTAGTTACGGACAGGATAGCAATCAGCCCCAGCATTTT | CASSYGQDSNQPQHF
TRBJ2-3 | - | TRBV4-2 | - | TGTGCCAGCAGCCAAGATGAGATCAGGTCAGATACGCAGTATTTT | CASSQDEIRSDTQYF
TRBJ1-3 | once | TRBV5-5 | - | TGTGCCAGCTCGTTCCTCGACAGTTCCGGAAACACCATATATTTT | CASSFLDSSGNTIYF
TRBJ2-1 | - | TRBV11-3 | TRBD2 | TGTGCCAGCAGCCACCGGGGAGGGGCCTACAATGAGCAGTTCTTC | CASSHRGGAYNEQFF
TRBJ2-6 | - | TRBV28 | - | TGTGCCAGCAACGAGGGTATCTCTGGGGCCAACGTCCTGACTTTC | CASNEGISGANVLTF
TRBJ1-1 | - | TRBV18 | - | TGTGCCAGCTCACCTACAGGAAACACTGAAGCTTTCTTT | CASSPTGNTEAFF
TRBJ1-6 | - | TRBV30 | - | TGTGCCTGGAAGCTCCGCAGGGGTAATTCACCCCTCCACTTT | CAWKLRRGNSPLHF
TRBJ1-3 | - | TRBV20-1 | - | TGCAGTGCAACATCTGGAAACACCATATATTTT | CSATSGNTIYF
TRBJ1-2 | - | TRBV30 | - | TGTGCCTGGACCCAGGGCCTCTATGGCTACACCTTC | CAWTQGLYGYTF